The clone carrying this T cell receptor beta chain was seen a single time. Its antigen is unknown. Having ophthalmopathy, the donors showed moderate-to-severe activity, CAS ≥3 and NOSPECS ≥4, with disease lasting under 3 months. PBMCs were obtained from roughly 9.9 ml of fresh peripheral blood. CDR3 length equals 13 residues. The V end was cut by 0 bases, the J end by 7 bases, with 5 bases between. Germline assignment: CDR1 SGDLS and CDR2 YYNGEE. The data were obtained in a study of Graves' ophthalmopathy and Graves' hyperthyroidism. Amplification targeted the TCR beta CDR3 regions, with RNA transcripts as the source material. HTBI primers were employed in first-round RT-PCR, then a second-round multiplex PCR followed. TCRdb recomputed calls from the multiplex PCR reads with MiXCR, one row per CDR3 protein. The profile shows about 740,000 distinct CDR3 sequences, around 40% of them singletons. Broader study findings: A roughly 81% specificity and approximately 88% sensitivity were achieved by a 13-signature model that separated ophthalmopathy from stable hyperthyroidism.

Sequencing was done on a sample of peripheral blood. V and J are TRBV9 and TRBJ1-6; no clear D gene. This TCR was sampled from an adult man with Graves' ophthalmopathy. CDR3 sequence reads: CASSVEANSPLHF. The CDR3 DNA reads TGTGCCAGCAGCGTAGAGGCGAATTCACCCCTCCACTTT.